This entry lists 27 T cell receptor beta chains sequenced from one sample in a study of OX40 agonist ivuxolimab in advanced cancers. Only in-frame clones appear in the TCRdb table, and some are missing; sequencing was by immunoSEQ multiplex PCR. The table lists fewer than 25,000 clones, 84% of them singletons. This specimen was CD4+ or CD8+ T cells sorted from blood, taken in a trial of the OX40 agonist ivuxolimab. Every receptor here comes from an adult with an advanced solid tumor such as melanoma, head and neck, liver or kidney cancer.

CDR3 protein: CASSLAWVGYGYTF. The DNA for the CDR3 is TGTGCCAGCAGCTTAGCGTGGGTCGGCTATGGCTACACCTTC. The V call is TRBV7-9, the J call TRBJ1-2; no reliable D call. The CDR3 loop spans 14 amino acids. The V gene lost 0 bases and the J gene lost 4 bases, with 9 bases spanning the gap. Germline V lookup: CDR1 SEHNR, CDR2 FQNEAQ (reference sequence). The entire variable domain, with the rest obtained from reference TRBV7-9 and TRBJ1-2, is as follows: DTGVSQNPRHKITKRGQNVTFRCDPISEHNRLYWYRQTLGQGPEFLTYFQNEAQLEKSRLLSDRFSAERPKGSFSTLEIQRTEQGDSAMYLCASSLAWVGYGYTFGSGTRLTVV.

The chain employs TRBV6-6 and TRBJ2-1; D might be TRBD2 (5 bases). The CDR3 consists of 13 residues. V was trimmed by 7 bases and J by 5 bases, leaving 12 bases between them. From germline, CDR1 is MNHNY and CDR2 SVGAGI (reference sequence). CDR3 residues: CASTSRDNNEQFF. The CDR3 region has the DNA TGTGCCAGCACATCCCGGGATAACAATGAGCAGTTCTTC.

V usage is TRBV27 and J usage is TRBJ1-1, with D tentatively TRBD1 (6 bases). This CDR3 is built from 15 residues. Germline CDR1 is MNHEY and CDR2 is SMNVEV (reference sequence). V was cut by 1 base and J by 1 base, with 10 bases left in between. The DNA for the CDR3 is TGTGCCAGCAGTTTATTCGGGGGGGCGAACACTGAAGCTTTCTTT. It specifies CASSLFGGANTEAFF.

This clone rates as medium-sized. Other DNA variants within this sample encode the same CDR3. This rearrangement joins TRBV30 to TRBJ1-5, with TRBD1 matching over 10 bases. Trimming cost V 4 bases and J 1 base; bases outside gene matches: 10. This CDR3 spans 17 amino acids. Germline V gene sequence: CDR1 GTSNPN, CDR2 SVGIG (reference sequence). CDR3 DNA sequence: TGTGCCTGGAACACGGGACAGGGGAGTATAAGCAATCAGCCCCAGCATTTT. Residues: CAWNTGQGSISNQPQHF.

The V gene is TRBV2, the J gene TRBJ2-5; 9 positions agree with TRBD1. The J call is uncertain, as TRBJ2-7 better fits the DNA end. The CDR3 runs 12 residues. CDR1 SNHLY and CDR2 FYNNEI come from the germline V gene. The CDR3 region has the DNA TGTGCCAGCGGGACAGGGTTCTACGAGCAGTACTTC. Translation: CASGTGFYEQYF.

This chain joins TRBV4-1 and TRBJ1-4, with D possibly being TRBD1 (5 bases). The germline gives CDR1 MGHRA, CDR2 YSYEKL. CDR3 size: 17 residues. V gave up 4 bases and J gave up 3 bases, with 18 bases separating them. CDR3 in amino acids: CASSPDGEGYPNEKLFF. The CDR3 DNA follows: TGCGCCAGCAGCCCAGACGGGGAGGGGTACCCTAATGAAAAACTGTTTTTT.

This clone appeared a single time. V usage is TRBV6-5 and J usage is TRBJ1-4; the match to TRBD1 covers 8 bases. Germline values: CDR1 MNHEY, CDR2 SVGAGI. V lost 6 bases, J lost 8 bases, and 11 bases stayed unmatched. The CDR3 spans 15 residues. The CDR3 is CASRDLRDRREKLFF. Here the CDR3 DNA reads TGTGCCAGCAGAGACCTCCGGGACAGGAGGGAAAAACTGTTTTTT.

Points on this clone: In the same sample, other DNA sequences code for this CDR3. The chain has TRBV27 and TRBJ2-7, with D hard to call. V was trimmed by 2 bases and J by 0 bases, leaving 8 bases between them. The CDR3 runs to 14 residues. Germline V gives CDR1 MNHEY, CDR2 SMNVEV (reference sequence). The CDR3 sequence is CASSLTRGSYEQYF. The CDR3 nucleotides read TGTGCCAGCAGTTTAACGCGAGGCTCCTACGAGCAGTACTTC.

V gene TRBV9 combines with J gene TRBJ1-2, with TRBD1 matching over 7 bases. The CDR3 length is 13 residues. The ends lost 6 bases at V and 1 base at J; junction bases unmatched: 3. Germline loops: CDR1 SGDLS, CDR2 YYNGEE. CDR3 amino acids: CASTRQGNYGYTF. The DNA for the CDR3 is TGTGCCAGCACGCGACAGGGTAACTATGGCTACACCTTC.

The chain employs TRBV9 and TRBJ1-5, with D perhaps matching TRBD1 (5 bases). Trimming took 3 bases from V and 4 from J, leaving 11 bases between them. This CDR3 contains 14 residues. Germline V lookup: CDR1 SGDLS, CDR2 YYNGEE. The CDR3 DNA reads as TGTGCCAGCAGCGCAACAGGATCGAATCAGCCCCAGCATTTT. This sequence encodes CASSATGSNQPQHF.

The CDR3 nucleotides read TGTGCCAGCAGCGTATCAACAGGGGGCGCGAGATTCTTC. Amino acids: CASSVSTGGARFF. The chain links TRBV9 to TRBJ2-1; 9 bases are a match to TRBD1. The V gene's germline CDR1 is SGDLS and CDR2 YYNGEE. J lost 16 bases, V lost 1 base, and 9 bases had no gene match. The CDR3 extends over 13 amino acids.

The V and J genes are TRBV9 and TRBJ2-3; TRBD2 agrees at 11 bases. The CDR3 is made up of 16 amino acids. Looked up from germline, CDR1 is SGDLS and CDR2 is YYNGEE. With V trimmed by 4 bases and J by 4 bases, 8 bases remained unmatched. The CDR3 protein is CASSLRLAGGSDTQYF. Written as DNA, the CDR3 is TGTGCCAGCAGCCTCCGATTAGCGGGGGGGTCAGATACGCAGTATTTT.

This rearrangement joins TRBV2 to TRBJ2-2; D gene uncertain. Germline CDR1 SNHLY, CDR2 FYNNEI. The CDR3 has 13 residues. With 3 bases removed from V and 5 bases from J, the gap between germline ends came to 7 bases. CDR3 sequence (DNA): TGTGCCAGCAGTGATCTTGGTACCGGGGAGCTGTTTTTT. This encodes CASSDLGTGELFF.

This clone was observed a few times. V is TRBV30 and J is TRBJ1-5; TRBD1 aligns across 8 bases. In germline, CDR1 is GTSNPN, CDR2 SVGIG (reference sequence). V lost 1 base and J lost 0; bases outside the gene matches: 5. The CDR3 is 16 residues long. CDR3 residues: CAWSAGDRYSNQPQHF. DNA for the CDR3: TGTGCCTGGAGTGCCGGGGACAGGTATAGCAATCAGCCCCAGCATTTT.

This chain links TRBV6-1 with TRBJ2-7; D remains ambiguous. CDR3 length: 13 residues. Germline assignment: CDR1 MNHNS and CDR2 SASEGT. V lost 7 bases and J 0 bases, leaving 10 bases between the germline ends. The CDR3 loop is CASTHGPSYEQYF. The DNA for the CDR3 is TGTGCCAGCACTCACGGGCCCTCCTACGAGCAGTACTTC.

This chain connects TRBV5-6 to TRBJ1-6, with TRBD1 as a possible D gene (6 bases). The V end was cut by 4 bases, the J end by 12 bases, with 14 bases between. The CDR3 runs to 13 residues. CDR1 and CDR2 (germline): SGHDT, YYEEEE. CDR3 loop: CASSGHRVEPLHF. The CDR3 DNA reads TGTGCCAGCAGCGGCCACAGGGTTGAACCCCTCCACTTT.

The V and J genes are TRBV19 and TRBJ2-5; 9 nucleotides agree with TRBD1. Germline V gene data show CDR1 as LNHDA and CDR2 as SQIVND (reference sequence). This CDR3 region has 17 residues. V shed 2 bases and J 0 bases; nucleotides not matched to a gene: 7. The CDR3 region has the DNA TGTGCCAGTAGTATAATTAAGAGGACAGGGGACCAAGAGACCCAGTACTTC. Translation: CASSIIKRTGDQETQYF.

The gene calls are TRBV2 and TRBJ2-2, with 9 bases lining up with TRBD2. This CDR3 is built from 15 residues. Germline loops: CDR1 SNHLY, CDR2 FYNNEI. Trimming took 1 base from V and 6 from J; bases not matched to a gene: 3. CDR3 in amino acids: CASSEGGGAAGELFF. The CDR3 coding sequence is TGTGCCAGCAGTGAAGGCGGGGGGGCCGCCGGGGAGCTGTTTTTT.

This clone was seen more than once but under ten times. The V gene is TRBV2, the J gene TRBJ2-2; D is perhaps TRBD1 or TRBD2 (6 bases each). This CDR3 contains 15 residues. Deletions cut 6 bases from V and 3 bases from J, with 14 bases between. Germline values: CDR1 SNHLY, CDR2 FYNNEI. CDR3: CASSLRGEDTGELFF. CDR3 in DNA: TGTGCCAGCAGCTTAAGGGGGGAGGACACCGGGGAGCTGTTTTTT.

V and J are TRBV6-1 and TRBJ2-7; 7 nucleotides line up with TRBD2. V gave up 7 bases and J gave up 0 bases; unmatched junction bases: 3. CDR1 and CDR2 (germline): MNHNS, SASEGT. The CDR3 length is 13 residues. The CDR3 coding sequence is TGTGCCAGCACCGGACTAGGCTCCTACGAGCAGTACTTC. It specifies CASTGLGSYEQYF.

This clone has just a few counts. The chain uses TRBV10-3 and TRBJ1-1; D unclear. CDR3 length: 14 residues. Germline CDR1 and CDR2: ENHRY and SYGVKD. The V and J ends lost 0 bases and 1 base respectively, with 6 bases between them. This chain's CDR3 is CAISESDPNTEAFF. The CDR3 DNA is TGTGCCATCAGTGAGTCAGATCCGAACACTGAAGCTTTCTTT.

The rearrangement uses TRBV29-1 and TRBJ2-1; 10 bases fit TRBD1. The J segment lost 3 bases and the V segment lost 6 bases, leaving 14 bases of the junction unmatched. Germline values: CDR1 SQVTM, CDR2 ANQGSEA. CDR3 size: 17 residues. The CDR3 region has the DNA TGCAGCGTCCCCGGGACAGGGGTGGTTTTTAACTACAATGAGCAGTTCTTC. Translation: CSVPGTGVVFNYNEQFF.

The genes are TRBV19 and TRBJ2-1, with D hard to call. Germline CDR1 LNHDA, CDR2 SQIVND (reference sequence). V lost 0 bases to trimming and J lost 8 bases, with 17 bases between them. CDR3 size: 16 residues. CDR3 bases: TGTGCCAGTAGTATAGATCGCAGGATTTCGTTCGATGAGCAGTTCTTC. Protein sequence: CASSIDRRISFDEQFF.

The chain has TRBV6-1 and TRBJ1-3, with 7 bases aligning to TRBD1. Germline loops: CDR1 MNHNS, CDR2 SASEGT. V trimming: 4 bases; J trimming: 2 bases; junction bases outside the gene matches: 2. This CDR3 is built from 14 residues. CDR3 region: CASSVTGPGNTIYF. CDR3 nucleotide sequence: TGTGCCAGCAGTGTGACAGGGCCTGGAAACACCATATATTTT.

The CDR3 sequence: CASKDSAGSPLHF. CDR3 DNA: TGTGCCAGCAAAGACTCCGCGGGGTCACCCCTCCACTTT. The gene calls are TRBV2 and TRBJ1-6; D is undetermined. This CDR3 contains 13 residues. CDR1 is SNHLY, CDR2 FYNNEI, per germline. The V end lost 7 bases, the J end lost 10 bases, and 14 bases lay between the germline ends.

The chain combines TRBV4-1 with TRBJ2-1, with a possible D match to TRBD2 (6 bases). The germline V gene encodes CDR1 MGHRA and CDR2 YSYEKL. This CDR3 is 16 amino acids long. The V and J ends lost 4 bases and 3 bases respectively, with 16 bases between them. CDR3 nucleotides: TGCGCCAGCAGCCGGGCACCTAGCGTTGTCTACAATGAGCAGTTCTTC. Residues: CASSRAPSVVYNEQFF.

J is TRBJ2-5 and V is TRBV5-1; maybe TRBD1 (5 bases). CDR1 SGHRS and CDR2 YFSETQ come from the germline V gene. This CDR3 comprises 15 residues. Trimming took off 7 bases at V and 5 bases at J, with 21 bases between the two ends. The CDR3 coding sequence is TGCGCCAGCCGCTCGCCCAGGGTCCAGAGGGAGACCCAGTACTTC. The encoded protein is CASRSPRVQRETQYF.